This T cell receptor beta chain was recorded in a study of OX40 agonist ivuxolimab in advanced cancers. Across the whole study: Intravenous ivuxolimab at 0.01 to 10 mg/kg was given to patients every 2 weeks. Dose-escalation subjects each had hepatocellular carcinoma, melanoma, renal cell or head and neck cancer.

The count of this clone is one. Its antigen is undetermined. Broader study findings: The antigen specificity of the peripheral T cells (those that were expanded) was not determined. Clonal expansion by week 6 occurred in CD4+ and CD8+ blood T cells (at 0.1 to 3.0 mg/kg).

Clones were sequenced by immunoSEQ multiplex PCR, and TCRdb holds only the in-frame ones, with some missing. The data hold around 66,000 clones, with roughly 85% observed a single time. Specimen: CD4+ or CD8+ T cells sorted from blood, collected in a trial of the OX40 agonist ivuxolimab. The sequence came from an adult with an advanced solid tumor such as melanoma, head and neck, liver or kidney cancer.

The CDR3 sequence is CASSPPQLMEQFF. In nucleotides, the CDR3 is TGTGCCAGCTCACCACCACAGCTCATGGAGCAGTTCTTC. The chain uses TRBV18 and TRBJ2-1; no firm D call. The V end was cut by 0 bases, the J end by 10 bases, with 10 bases between. The CDR3 spans 13 residues. Germline CDR1 and CDR2: KGHSH and LQKENI.